This T cell receptor (beta chain) was sequenced in a study of blood T cell repertoires in COVID-19. Study-level information: From T cells, B-cell-depleted T cells, or PBMCs came the material, which was cDNA or gDNA.

Per the original data handling: Amplification of reference gene primers was used by the study to estimate nucleated cell counts. This table comes from immunoSEQ multiplex PCR, and its TCRdb copy is limited to in-frame clones, with some not included. The DNA was the basis for D and trimming; V, J and clone size are from that table. The sample lists around 350,000 clones, about 87% occurring once. Between the trimmed V and J ends, which lost 5 bases and 7 bases, there was a span of 14 bases. In germline, CDR1 is GTSNPN, CDR2 SVGIG (reference sequence). This CDR3 has 12 amino acids. This clone was seen a few times.

The clonotype was recovered from a human donor in a cohort sampled during active COVID-19. The specimen sequenced was peripheral blood. This chain joins TRBV30 and TRBJ1-2, with D possibly TRBD1 on 5 matching bases. Here the CDR3 DNA reads TGTGCCTGGGGGACCGAGGCGGGTGGCTACACCTTC. This translates into CAWGTEAGGYTF.